This note documents a single TCR beta chain sequence. Its antigen is currently not known. No per-base quality is available; no much larger clone lies one base away. The CDR3 sequence holds 15 residues, the cysteine and phenylalanine included. Only the CDR3 DNA stays, 45 bases, in frame from base 1. V drops 7 bases and J drops 1 base, leaving 16 bases in between. In the germline V gene, CDR1 corresponds to MDHEN and CDR2 to SYDVKM. Using the deep immunoSEQ assay, multiplex PCR amplified TCR CDR3 regions from genomic DNA. For each cell subset, the extracted genomic DNA was distributed evenly across all wells of several immunoSEQ 96-well plates, and each plate served as one replicate. Each replicate PCR for unsorted PBMC received roughly 300 ng genomic DNA, equal to tens of thousands of T cell genomes. Unsorted PBMC genomic DNA was sequenced across ten immunoSEQ deep assay plates. The purified libraries were quantified using a Qubit 3.0 fluorometer, sized with a Bioanalyzer 2100, and then quantified again using the KAPA Library Quantification kit. Each immunoSEQ 96-well plate was sequenced on its own single-read 150-cycle Illumina NextSeq 550 flow cell. The original pipeline was this. Because only junctional sequences without quality scores were contained in the immunoSEQ output, filtering matching that applied to full-length reads could not be performed. To assign V/J genes and CDR3, sequences were annotated against IMGT germline references using PyIR, a Python wrapper for IgBLAST v1.9. Reads were removed for weak V/J assignments (E-value above 1e-6), missing CDR3, stop codons, out-of-frame junctions, or ambiguous translated residues. V3J clonotypes were defined as sequences sharing an identical inferred V gene, J gene, and CDR3 amino acid sequence. Percentage overlap between repertoires was calculated by dividing the number of shared unique clonotypes by the size of the smaller repertoire. RTK rarefaction, the Chao1 estimator, and Recon v2.1 estimates of unobserved clonotypes were used to assess repertoire richness. What TCRdb holds here is the immuneACCESS table cut down to in-frame rearrangements. Part of the clones is not present; checked against another copy, under half of the missing clones reflect an unresolved V gene, and the others are unexplained. V and J calls and clone size come straight from that table; D and trimming were deduced from the DNA. In this sample the table shows more than 450,000 clones, around 79% of which occur a single time. 10% to 15% of the sample comes from the top ten.

The record originates from a study of shared clonotypes between healthy human individuals (dated by TCRdb to the early 2020s). Background for the entire study: A couple of women and a few men aged 18 to 49 years were included in the cohort. Blood TCR repertoires of roughly five healthy adults were deeply sequenced to estimate repertoire size and the extent of clonotype sharing between individuals. Between about 0.94 and 8.9 billion PBMCs per donor were obtained by leukapheresis. To increase sequencing depth and limit assay-specific biases, different laboratories used diverse techniques to prepare libraries and sequence TCR repertoires. What the authors observed across the whole study: Pairwise subsampling indicated that sequencing depth was expected to affect the degree of clonotype sharing among donors. The genetic and exposure-history diversity represented was limited by the small number of donors. Sampling was restricted to blood, and TCR repertoires in tissue are likely to differ from TCR repertoires in blood.

The donors were healthy, HIV-negative adults who had no recently reported acute infections or vaccinations. Every donor was a Caucasian adult living in Nashville, Tennessee, USA. For unsorted samples, tens of millions of PBMCs were counted, and genomic DNA was extracted using the QIAamp DNA Blood Mini kit. After blood collection by leukapheresis, PBMCs were isolated using Ficoll-Histopaque density gradient centrifugation and then cryopreserved in the vapor phase of liquid nitrogen. The V and J genes are TRBV28 and TRBJ1-1; perhaps TRBD1 is the D gene, with 5 bases matching. The sequence came from a woman aged 40 to 50 in good health. Some clones in this sample may be carry-over from other donors' samples. Sequences were obtained from PBMCs. The CDR3 has the sequence CASTPGGSQNTEAFF. The nucleotide sequence is TGTGCCAGCACCCCCGGGGGATCCCAGAACACTGAAGCTTTCTTT.